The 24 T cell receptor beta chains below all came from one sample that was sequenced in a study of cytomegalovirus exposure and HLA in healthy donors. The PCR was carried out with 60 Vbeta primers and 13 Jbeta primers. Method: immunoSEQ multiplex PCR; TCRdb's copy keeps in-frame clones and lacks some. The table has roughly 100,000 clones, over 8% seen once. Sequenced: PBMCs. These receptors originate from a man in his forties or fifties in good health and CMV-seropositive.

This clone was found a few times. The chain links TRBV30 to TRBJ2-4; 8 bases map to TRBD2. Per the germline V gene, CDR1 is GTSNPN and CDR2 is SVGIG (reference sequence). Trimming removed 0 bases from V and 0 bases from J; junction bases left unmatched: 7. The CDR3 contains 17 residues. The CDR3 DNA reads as TGTGCCTGGAGTGTACCAGGGACTAGGCTAGCCAAAAACATTCAGTACTTC. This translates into CAWSVPGTRLAKNIQYF.

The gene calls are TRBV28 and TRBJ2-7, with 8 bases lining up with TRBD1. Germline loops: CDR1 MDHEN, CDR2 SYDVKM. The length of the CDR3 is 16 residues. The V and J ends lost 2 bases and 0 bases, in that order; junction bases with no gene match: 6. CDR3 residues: CASSLAQGARSYEQYF. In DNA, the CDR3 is TGTGCCAGCAGTTTAGCTCAGGGGGCACGCTCCTACGAGCAGTACTTC. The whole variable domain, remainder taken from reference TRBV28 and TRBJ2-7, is DVKVTQSSRYLVKRTGEKVFLECVQDMDHENMFWYRQDPGLGLRLIYFSYDVKMKEKGDIPEGYSVSREKKERFSLILESASTNQTSMYLCASSLAQGARSYEQYFGPGTRLTVT.

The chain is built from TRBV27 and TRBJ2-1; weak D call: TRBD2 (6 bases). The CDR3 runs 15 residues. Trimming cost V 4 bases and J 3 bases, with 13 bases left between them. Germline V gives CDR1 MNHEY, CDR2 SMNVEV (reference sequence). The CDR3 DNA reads TGTGCCAGCAGTTCGCGCGGGACCCTCTACAATGAGCAGTTCTTC. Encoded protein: CASSSRGTLYNEQFF.

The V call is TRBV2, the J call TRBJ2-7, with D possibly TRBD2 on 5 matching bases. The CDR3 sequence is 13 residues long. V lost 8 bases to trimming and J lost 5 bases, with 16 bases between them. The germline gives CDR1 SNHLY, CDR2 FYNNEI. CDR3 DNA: TGTGCCAGCGTAGAGGGCCCTCGGAACGAGCAGTACTTC. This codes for CASVEGPRNEQYF.

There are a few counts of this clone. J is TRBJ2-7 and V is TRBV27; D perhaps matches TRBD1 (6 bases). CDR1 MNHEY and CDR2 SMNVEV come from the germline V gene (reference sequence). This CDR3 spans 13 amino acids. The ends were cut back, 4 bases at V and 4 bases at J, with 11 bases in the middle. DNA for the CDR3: TGTGCCAGCAGTTCCACAGGGTATTACGAGCAGTACTTC. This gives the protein CASSSTGYYEQYF.

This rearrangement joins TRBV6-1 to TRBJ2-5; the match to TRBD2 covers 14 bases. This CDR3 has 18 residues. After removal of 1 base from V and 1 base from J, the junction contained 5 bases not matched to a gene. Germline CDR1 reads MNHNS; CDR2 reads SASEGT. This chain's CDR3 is CASSEEGLAGASQETQYF. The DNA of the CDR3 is TGTGCCAGCAGTGAAGAGGGACTAGCGGGAGCGTCCCAAGAGACCCAGTACTTC.

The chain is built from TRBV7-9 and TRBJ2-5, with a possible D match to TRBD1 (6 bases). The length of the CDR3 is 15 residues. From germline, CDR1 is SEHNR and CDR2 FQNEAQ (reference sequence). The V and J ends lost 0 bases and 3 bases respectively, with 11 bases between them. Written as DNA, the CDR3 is TGTGCCAGCAGCTTAGCGGCAGGGGCAAAAGAGACCCAGTACTTC. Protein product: CASSLAAGAKETQYF.

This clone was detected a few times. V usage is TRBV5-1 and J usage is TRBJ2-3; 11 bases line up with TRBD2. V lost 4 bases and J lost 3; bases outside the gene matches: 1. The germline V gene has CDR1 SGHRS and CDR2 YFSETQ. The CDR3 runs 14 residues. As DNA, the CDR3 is TGCGCCAGCAGCGTAGCGGGAGGGACAGATACGCAGTATTTT. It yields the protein CASSVAGGTDTQYF.

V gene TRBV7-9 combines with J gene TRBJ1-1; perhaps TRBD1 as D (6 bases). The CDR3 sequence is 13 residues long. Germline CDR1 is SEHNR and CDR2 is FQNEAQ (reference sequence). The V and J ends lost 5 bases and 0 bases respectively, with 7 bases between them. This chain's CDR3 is CASSQGMNTEAFF. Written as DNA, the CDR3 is TGTGCCAGCAGCCAGGGGATGAACACTGAAGCTTTCTTT.

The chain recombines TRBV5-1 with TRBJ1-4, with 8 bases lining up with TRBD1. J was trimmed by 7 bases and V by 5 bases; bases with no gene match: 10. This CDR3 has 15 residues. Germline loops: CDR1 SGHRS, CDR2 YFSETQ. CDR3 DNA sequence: TGCGCCAGCAGGGGCGGACAGGGTGTATCTGAAAAACTGTTTTTT. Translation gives CASRGGQGVSEKLFF.

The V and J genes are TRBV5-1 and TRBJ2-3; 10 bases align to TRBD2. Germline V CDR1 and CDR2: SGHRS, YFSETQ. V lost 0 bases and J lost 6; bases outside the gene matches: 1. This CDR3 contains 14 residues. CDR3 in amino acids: CASSLASGSDTQYF. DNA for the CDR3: TGCGCCAGCAGCTTGGCTAGCGGGAGTGATACGCAGTATTTT.

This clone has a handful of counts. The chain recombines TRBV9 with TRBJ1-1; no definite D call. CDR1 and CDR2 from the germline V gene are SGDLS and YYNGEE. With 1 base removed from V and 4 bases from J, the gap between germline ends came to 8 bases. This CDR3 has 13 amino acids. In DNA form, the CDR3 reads TGTGCCAGCAGCGTAAATGGAGGCACTGAAGCTTTCTTT. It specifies CASSVNGGTEAFF.

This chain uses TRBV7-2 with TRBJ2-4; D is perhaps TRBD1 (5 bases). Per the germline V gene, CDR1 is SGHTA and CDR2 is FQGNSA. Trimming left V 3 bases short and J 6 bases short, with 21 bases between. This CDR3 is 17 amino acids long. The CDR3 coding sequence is TGTGCCAGCAGCTTCACAGGTAGCTCGAGAGGCCTAAACATTCAGTACTTC. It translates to CASSFTGSSRGLNIQYF.

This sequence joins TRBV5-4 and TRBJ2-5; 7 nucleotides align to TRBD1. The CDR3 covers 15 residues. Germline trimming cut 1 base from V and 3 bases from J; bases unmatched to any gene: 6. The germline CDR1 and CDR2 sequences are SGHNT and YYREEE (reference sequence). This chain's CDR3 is CASSLLGQGEETQYF. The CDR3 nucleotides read TGTGCCAGCAGCTTGTTGGGCCAGGGGGAAGAGACCCAGTACTTC.

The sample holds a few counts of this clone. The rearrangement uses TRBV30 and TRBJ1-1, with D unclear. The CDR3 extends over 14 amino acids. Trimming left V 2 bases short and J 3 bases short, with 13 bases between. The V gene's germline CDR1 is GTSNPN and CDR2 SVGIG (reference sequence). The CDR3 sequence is CAWSKSWSDTEAFF. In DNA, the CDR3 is TGTGCCTGGAGTAAGTCGTGGTCGGACACTGAAGCTTTCTTT.

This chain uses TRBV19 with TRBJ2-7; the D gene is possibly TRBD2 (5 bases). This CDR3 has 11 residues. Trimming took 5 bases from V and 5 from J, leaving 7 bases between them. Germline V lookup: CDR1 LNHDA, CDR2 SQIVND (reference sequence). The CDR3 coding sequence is TGTGCCAGTAGTCCGGGAAACGAGCAGTACTTC. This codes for CASSPGNEQYF.

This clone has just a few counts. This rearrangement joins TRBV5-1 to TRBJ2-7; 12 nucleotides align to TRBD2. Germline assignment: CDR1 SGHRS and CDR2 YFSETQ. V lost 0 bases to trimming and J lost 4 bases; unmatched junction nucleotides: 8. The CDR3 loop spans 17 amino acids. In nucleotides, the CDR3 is TGCGCCAGCAGCTTGGCCTCCGGGACTAGCGGGCAGTACGAGCAGTACTTC. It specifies CASSLASGTSGQYEQYF. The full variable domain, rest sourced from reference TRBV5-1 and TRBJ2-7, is KAGVTQTPRYLIKTRGQQVTLSCSPISGHRSVSWYQQTPGQGLQFLFEYFSETQRNKGNFPGRFSGRQFSNSRSEMNVSTLELGDSALYLCASSLASGTSGQYEQYFGPGTRLTVT.

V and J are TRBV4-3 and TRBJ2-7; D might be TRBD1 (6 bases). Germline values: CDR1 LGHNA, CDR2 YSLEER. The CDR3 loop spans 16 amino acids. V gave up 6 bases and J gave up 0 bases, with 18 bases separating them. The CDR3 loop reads CASSPTTGKGSYEQYF. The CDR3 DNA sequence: TGCGCCAGCAGTCCTACGACAGGAAAAGGCTCCTACGAGCAGTACTTC.

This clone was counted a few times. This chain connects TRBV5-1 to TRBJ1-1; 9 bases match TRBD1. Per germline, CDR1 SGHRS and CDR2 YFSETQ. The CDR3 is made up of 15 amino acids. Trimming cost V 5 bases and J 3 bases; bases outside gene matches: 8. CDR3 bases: TGCGCCAGCAGTTCGGGACAGGGCGGGTACACTGAAGCTTTCTTT. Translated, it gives CASSSGQGGYTEAFF.

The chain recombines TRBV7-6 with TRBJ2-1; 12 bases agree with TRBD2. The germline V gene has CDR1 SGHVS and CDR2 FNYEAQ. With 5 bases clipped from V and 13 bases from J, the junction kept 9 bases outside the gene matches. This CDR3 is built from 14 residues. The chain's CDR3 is CASSPRTSGTSQFF. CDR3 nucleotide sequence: TGTGCCAGCAGCCCCCGGACTAGCGGGACGTCACAGTTCTTC.

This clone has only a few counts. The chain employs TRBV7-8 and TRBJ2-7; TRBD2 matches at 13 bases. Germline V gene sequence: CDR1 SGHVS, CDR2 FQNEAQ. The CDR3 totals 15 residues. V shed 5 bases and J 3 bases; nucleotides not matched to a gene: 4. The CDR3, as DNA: TGTGCCAGCAGCCGGGGACTAGCGGGGTTCTACGAGCAGTACTTC. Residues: CASSRGLAGFYEQYF.

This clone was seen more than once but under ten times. The CDR3 sequence: CAWSGLAGKGNEQFF. CDR3 in DNA: TGTGCCTGGAGTGGACTAGCGGGAAAGGGCAATGAGCAGTTCTTC. V usage is TRBV30 and J usage is TRBJ2-1, with 11 bases that match TRBD2. The CDR3 consists of 15 residues. Germline CDR1 GTSNPN, CDR2 SVGIG (reference sequence). The J segment lost 6 bases and the V segment lost 1 base, leaving 5 bases of the junction unmatched.

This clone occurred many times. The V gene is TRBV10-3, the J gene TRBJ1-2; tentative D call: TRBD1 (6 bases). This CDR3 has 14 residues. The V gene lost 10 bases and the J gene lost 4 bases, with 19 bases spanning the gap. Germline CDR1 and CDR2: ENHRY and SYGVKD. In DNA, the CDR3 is TGTGCCACCCGCCCCACAGGGATCCCCTATGGCTACACCTTC. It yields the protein CATRPTGIPYGYTF.

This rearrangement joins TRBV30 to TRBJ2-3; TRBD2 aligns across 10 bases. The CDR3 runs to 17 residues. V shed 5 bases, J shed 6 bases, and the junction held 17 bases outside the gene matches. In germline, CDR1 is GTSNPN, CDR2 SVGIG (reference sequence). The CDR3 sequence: CAWGGSGRAVWGDTQYF. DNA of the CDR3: TGTGCCTGGGGGGGCAGCGGGAGGGCGGTCTGGGGGGATACGCAGTATTTT.